Below are 14 T cell receptor beta chains sequenced from a single sample in a study of blood T cells in healthy people across ages (dated by TCRdb to 2014 to 2015). Libraries were built with 5' RACE. These reads were obtained on an Illumina HiSeq 2500. A second PCR of roughly 6 to 11 cycles was run with a J-beta primer mix and a sample-barcoded 5' primer. The public reads were reanalyzed by TCRdb: fastp trimming at Q25, MiXCR alignment, in-frame beta chains only. One record per CDR3 amino acid sequence lists the most common genes and DNA. Here the sample has hundreds of thousands of distinct CDR3 sequences; about 30% occur a single time. The ten largest clones represent 15% of the sample. Input material: blood. The receptor set was obtained from a woman older than 75 in good health. Donor details come from another sample of the same person, matched by shared clones.

The V gene is TRBV29-1, the J gene TRBJ2-7; possible D gene TRBD1, 6 bases. This CDR3 spans 12 amino acids. CDR1 is SQVTM, CDR2 ANQGSEA, per germline. V lost 0 bases, J lost 4 bases, and 7 bases lay in between. The CDR3 is CSVEDRGYEQYF. DNA for the CDR3: TGCAGCGTTGAAGACAGGGGATACGAGCAGTACTTC.

This rearrangement joins TRBV7-9 to TRBJ2-2; the D is unclear. Trimming pared 3 bases from V and 2 bases from J, leaving 10 bases between. Germline V gene lookup returns CDR1 SEHNR and CDR2 FQNEAQ (reference sequence). This CDR3 has 15 residues. The CDR3 DNA is TGTGCCAGCAGCTTCGGGTCCCTCAACACCGGGGAGCTGTTTTTT. Residues: CASSFGSLNTGELFF.

Many counts were recorded for this clonotype. This chain uses TRBV6-5 with TRBJ2-5, with TRBD2 as a possible D gene (6 bases). Trimming removed 2 bases at V and 4 bases at J, with 8 bases between. The germline CDR1 and CDR2 sequences are MNHEY and SVGAGI. The length of the CDR3 is 13 residues. CDR3 protein: CASSYETRETQYF. CDR3 DNA: TGTGCCAGCAGTTACGAGACTAGAGAGACCCAGTACTTC.

A few counts support this clonotype. A much larger clonotype is one base distant, so this may be a read error. V is TRBV28 and J is TRBJ2-7; 9 positions agree with TRBD1. Per germline, CDR1 MDHEN and CDR2 SYDVKM. After removal of 10 bases from V and 7 bases from J, the junction contained 17 bases not matched to a gene. This CDR3 has 15 amino acids. CDR3 in amino acids: CATHEGTGRYNEQYF. CDR3 nucleotide sequence: TGTGCCACCCATGAGGGGACAGGGAGATACAATGAGCAGTACTTC. Supplemented by reference TRBV28 and TRBJ2-7, the full variable domain reads DVKVTQSSRYLVKRTGEKVFLECVQDMDHENMFWYRQDPGLGLRLIYFSYDVKMKEKGDIPEGYSVSREKKERFSLILESASTNQTSMYLCATHEGTGRYNEQYFGPGTRLTVT.

This clonotype showed up many times. The chain has TRBV4-2 and TRBJ2-1, with D maybe TRBD2 (7 bases). The V and J ends lost 7 bases and 0 bases respectively, with 16 bases between them. The CDR3 consists of 16 residues. CDR1 is LGHNA, CDR2 YNFKEQ, per germline. The chain's CDR3 is CASMTGGGHSYNEQFF. CDR3 nucleotides: TGTGCCAGCATGACCGGCGGGGGCCACTCCTACAATGAGCAGTTCTTC.

This chain uses TRBV29-1 with TRBJ2-7; D gene unclear. The CDR3 is 13 residues long. Germline V gene sequence: CDR1 SQVTM, CDR2 ANQGSEA. Trimming removed 4 bases at V and 0 bases at J, with 10 bases between. This CDR3 is CSVGRESSYEQYF. The CDR3 DNA sequence: TGCAGCGTTGGAAGAGAGAGCTCCTACGAGCAGTACTTC.

The V and J genes are TRBV7-9 and TRBJ2-7; TRBD1 matches at 7 bases. Looked up from germline, CDR1 is SEHNR and CDR2 is FQNEAQ (reference sequence). The CDR3 extends over 16 amino acids. V was pared by 1 base and J by 1 base, with 7 bases of the junction left unmatched. This CDR3 is CASSLDGQALSYEQYF. CDR3 coding DNA: TGTGCCAGCAGCTTAGATGGACAGGCTTTATCCTACGAGCAGTACTTC.

The CDR3 DNA reads as TGTGCCAGCAGCTTAATCAGGGATACCGGGGAGCTGTTTTTT. The encoded protein is CASSLIRDTGELFF. The genes are TRBV7-3 and TRBJ2-2; D is possibly TRBD1 (5 bases). Trimming took 1 base from V and 5 from J, leaving 8 bases between them. CDR3 length: 14 amino acids. Looked up from germline, CDR1 is SGHTA and CDR2 is FQGTGA.

This clonotype was recorded at least ten times. V gene TRBV10-3 combines with J gene TRBJ1-5; 7 nucleotides align to TRBD1. CDR1 is ENHRY, CDR2 SYGVKD, per germline. J was trimmed by 7 bases and V by 5 bases; bases with no gene match: 5. The CDR3 consists of 13 residues. The CDR3 protein is CAISPGGYQPQHF. Here the CDR3 DNA reads TGTGCCATCAGTCCAGGGGGTTACCAGCCCCAGCATTTT.

This clonotype turned up a few times. With a much larger clone just one base away, this may be a read error. The chain has TRBV4-2 and TRBJ2-1; D gene unclear. The CDR3 sequence is 14 residues long. The germline CDR1 and CDR2 sequences are LGHNA and YNFKEQ. The V and J ends lost 0 bases and 6 bases respectively, with 9 bases between them. The CDR3 here is CASSQDLGRNEQFF. The CDR3 DNA is TGTGCCAGCAGCCAAGATCTGGGCCGCAATGAGCAGTTCTTC.

The chain employs TRBV20-1 and TRBJ1-2, with D hard to call. V shed 0 bases and J shed 3 bases, with 14 bases lying between them. The CDR3 loop spans 15 amino acids. CDR1 DFQATT and CDR2 SNEGSKA come from the germline V gene (reference sequence). The CDR3 DNA follows: TGCAGTGCTAGAGATCCTCATGGCAGAGACTATGGCTACACCTTC. Encoded protein: CSARDPHGRDYGYTF.

The chain joins TRBV7-2 to TRBJ2-2; D uncertain. V was shortened by 4 bases and J by 6 bases, with 9 bases between the two germline ends. Germline assignment: CDR1 SGHTA and CDR2 FQGNSA. The CDR3 is made up of 13 amino acids. The CDR3 DNA is TGTGCCAGCAGCTCACATAGACCCGGGGAGCTGTTTTTT. Amino acid sequence: CASSSHRPGELFF.

This clonotype was found many times. The chain joins TRBV3-1 to TRBJ2-7; D is perhaps TRBD1 (5 bases). V lost 3 bases to trimming and J lost 5 bases, with 11 bases between them. The germline V gene encodes CDR1 LGHDT and CDR2 YNNKEL (reference sequence). The CDR3 spans 13 residues. The CDR3, as DNA: TGTGCCAGCAGCCAGATGGGGCAGCACGAGCAGTACTTC. This translates into CASSQMGQHEQYF.

This clonotype appeared many times. The chain employs TRBV20-1 and TRBJ2-7, with TRBD2 as a possible D gene (5 bases). This CDR3 spans 13 amino acids. Germline V gene data show CDR1 as DFQATT and CDR2 as SNEGSKA (reference sequence). Between the trimmed V and J ends, which lost 0 bases and 8 bases, there was a span of 14 bases. The CDR3 region has the DNA TGCAGTGCTAGAGATGTTCGAGGGTTTCAGCAGTACTTC. Translation gives CSARDVRGFQQYF.